A single sample gave rise to the 32 T cell receptor beta chains below, sequenced in a study of beta chain features in type 1 diabetes. Sequencing targeted expressed TCRB transcripts, as all isolated RNA had been reverse transcribed. The table came from immunoSEQ multiplex PCR; TCRdb's copy has only in-frame clones and leaves some out. The table shows approximately 330,000 clones, with approximately 11% occurring only once. The sequenced material came from naive CD4+ T cells from blood. The source of these receptors is a young woman in good health.

This chain links TRBV5-1 with TRBJ2-2; D not resolved. V lost 1 base and J 1 base, leaving 5 bases between the germline ends. CDR3 length: 14 amino acids. Germline V gives CDR1 SGHRS, CDR2 YFSETQ. Written as DNA, the CDR3 is TGCGCCAGCAGCTTGCCATTGAACACCGGGGAGCTGTTTTTT. It is translated as CASSLPLNTGELFF.

This clone was detected a few times. In DNA, the CDR3 is TGTGCCAGCACCCAGGGGGCGGGAGTGTTGGGGGAGCAGTACTTC. Translating it yields CASTQGAGVLGEQYF. V gene TRBV27 combines with J gene TRBJ2-7; D might be TRBD1 (8 bases). CDR1 and CDR2 (germline): MNHEY, SMNVEV (reference sequence). V was pared by 7 bases and J by 7 bases, with 23 bases between. The CDR3 contains 15 residues.

This clone appeared a few times. The chain recombines TRBV6-1 with TRBJ2-6; D is undetermined. Germline CDR1 MNHNS, CDR2 SASEGT. The CDR3 length is 15 residues. Trimming stripped 3 bases from V and 0 bases from J, with 6 bases between. CDR3 residues: CASSEGPSGANVLTF. The CDR3 coding sequence is TGTGCCAGCAGTGAGGGCCCCTCTGGGGCCAACGTCCTGACTTTC.

The chain joins TRBV6-6 to TRBJ2-3; no firm D call. Per the germline V gene, CDR1 is MNHNY and CDR2 is SVGAGI (reference sequence). With 6 bases removed from V and 2 bases from J, the gap between germline ends came to 12 bases. CDR3 length: 14 amino acids. The chain's CDR3 is CASSLTAYTDTQYF. CDR3 nucleotide sequence: TGTGCCAGCAGCCTTACAGCCTACACAGATACGCAGTATTTT.

V is TRBV27 and J is TRBJ2-3; 13 bases align to TRBD2. CDR3 length: 15 residues. Germline CDR1 MNHEY, CDR2 SMNVEV (reference sequence). V gave up 9 bases and J gave up 3 bases; unmatched junction bases: 6. The CDR3 reads CASLAGLAGTDTQYF. CDR3 bases: TGTGCCAGTCTAGCGGGACTAGCGGGGACAGATACGCAGTATTTT.

This clone was found a few times. The chain is built from TRBV29-1 and TRBJ2-1, with D perhaps TRBD1 (6 bases). CDR3 length: 15 residues. V was clipped by 5 bases and J by 1 base, with 15 bases between them. CDR1 SQVTM and CDR2 ANQGSEA come from the germline V gene. The CDR3 reads CSVTSGQRSYNEQFF. The DNA of the CDR3 is TGCAGCGTTACTTCGGGACAACGATCCTACAATGAGCAGTTCTTC.

The chain carries TRBV18 and TRBJ2-7; tentative D call: TRBD2 (5 bases). The CDR3 has 12 residues. Per the germline V gene, CDR1 is KGHSH and CDR2 is LQKENI. Trimming removed 3 bases at V and 5 bases at J, with 8 bases between. The CDR3 DNA is TGTGCCAGCTCACCCGGGATCGACGAGCAGTACTTC. This sequence encodes CASSPGIDEQYF.

In this sample, this clone turned up a few times. V gene TRBV18 combines with J gene TRBJ2-7; 7 bases align to TRBD1. The CDR3 is 15 residues long. Trimming at V came to 3 bases and at J to 2 bases, leaving 7 bases not matched to a gene. Germline V gives CDR1 KGHSH, CDR2 LQKENI. The CDR3, as DNA: TGTGCCAGCTCACCTCCCGGACAGGAGCCCTACGAGCAGTACTTC. Amino acids: CASSPPGQEPYEQYF.

The chain joins TRBV14 to TRBJ2-2; a possible D gene is TRBD1 (5 bases). The CDR3 runs to 14 residues. Germline assignment: CDR1 SGHDN and CDR2 FVKESK. V lost 4 bases, J lost 0 bases, and 6 bases lay in between. The CDR3 DNA follows: TGTGCCAGCAGCCCACAGGCGAACACCGGGGAGCTGTTTTTT. It translates to CASSPQANTGELFF. Combining the CDR3 with reference TRBV14 and TRBJ2-2 gives the whole variable domain EAGVTQFPSHSVIEKGQTVTLRCDPISGHDNLYWYRRVMGKEIKFLLHFVKESKQDESGMPNNRFLAERTGGTYSTLKVQPAELEDSGVYFCASSPQANTGELFFGEGSRLTVL.

This clone was detected a few times. The rearrangement joins TRBV18 to TRBJ1-2; maybe TRBD1 (6 bases). Trimming left V 3 bases short and J 8 bases short, with 13 bases between. The germline CDR1 and CDR2 sequences are KGHSH and LQKENI. The CDR3 is made up of 13 amino acids. This CDR3 is CASSPGHVGGYTF. The DNA of the CDR3 is TGTGCCAGCTCACCGGGACACGTCGGGGGCTACACCTTC.

V gene TRBV7-3 combines with J gene TRBJ2-7; D may be TRBD2 (5 bases). This CDR3 is built from 13 residues. CDR1 is SGHTA, CDR2 FQGTGA, per germline. V dropped 4 bases and J dropped 3 bases, with 10 bases sitting between them. CDR3 bases: TGTGCCAGCAGCTCAGGACTTGGCTACGAGCAGTACTTC. Translating it yields CASSSGLGYEQYF.

This rearrangement joins TRBV7-6 to TRBJ2-5; a weak D match, TRBD2 (5 bases). V was pared by 1 base and J by 1 base, with 13 bases between. The germline gives CDR1 SGHVS, CDR2 FNYEAQ. This CDR3 is built from 16 residues. The CDR3: CASSLVYSGRQETQYF. CDR3 nucleotide sequence: TGTGCCAGCAGCTTAGTCTACAGCGGACGCCAAGAGACCCAGTACTTC.

This chain joins TRBV14 and TRBJ2-1, with D uncertain. V lost 0 bases and J 0 bases, leaving 9 bases between the germline ends. Germline assignment: CDR1 SGHDN and CDR2 FVKESK. This CDR3 contains 16 residues. Here the CDR3 reads CASSQERGLSYNEQFF. The DNA of the CDR3 is TGTGCCAGCAGCCAAGAAAGAGGCCTCTCCTACAATGAGCAGTTCTTC.

This clone has only a few counts. The genes are TRBV28 and TRBJ2-4; 9 nucleotides line up with TRBD1. The trim removed 2 bases at V and 0 bases at J, leaving 2 bases unmatched. Germline CDR1 reads MDHEN; CDR2 reads SYDVKM. The CDR3 consists of 16 residues. The CDR3 bases are TGTGCCAGCAGTTTAAACAGGGGGCTAGCCAAAAACATTCAGTACTTC. Translated: CASSLNRGLAKNIQYF.

This clone has more than one count but fewer than ten. The gene calls are TRBV28 and TRBJ2-1, with a tentative D call TRBD2 (6 bases). The germline V gene has CDR1 MDHEN and CDR2 SYDVKM. This CDR3 has 16 amino acids. Trimming took off 2 bases at V and 1 base at J, with 12 bases between the two ends. CDR3 bases: TGTGCCAGCAGTTTAGACGGGAGCGCTTCCTACAATGAGCAGTTCTTC. Translated: CASSLDGSASYNEQFF.

As to this clone: The same CDR3 is also encoded by other DNA sequences in this sample. The rearrangement joins TRBV6-5 to TRBJ2-7; 12 nucleotides agree with TRBD2. This CDR3 has 13 residues. V was pared by 9 bases and J by 4 bases, with 4 bases of the junction left unmatched. Germline CDR1 and CDR2: MNHEY and SVGAGI. Written as DNA, the CDR3 is TGTGCCAGTCGGACTAGCGGGACTTACGAGCAGTACTTC. This translates into CASRTSGTYEQYF.

This rearrangement joins TRBV7-2 to TRBJ1-1, with D tentatively TRBD1 (6 bases). In germline, CDR1 is SGHTA, CDR2 FQGNSA. This CDR3 comprises 13 residues. Trimming took off 7 bases at V and 7 bases at J, with 16 bases between the two ends. CDR3 amino acids: CASKGGDGVEAFF. The CDR3 DNA follows: TGTGCCAGCAAAGGGGGGGATGGGGTTGAAGCTTTCTTT.

This clone was seen a few times. V gene TRBV5-1 combines with J gene TRBJ2-1; TRBD2 aligns across 8 bases. CDR3 length: 16 residues. Germline lookup yields CDR1 SGHRS and CDR2 YFSETQ. V lost 0 bases and J lost 4; bases outside the gene matches: 6. CDR3 nucleotide sequence: TGCGCCAGCAGCTTGGGCACCGGGACTAGATACAATGAGCAGTTCTTC. This gives the protein CASSLGTGTRYNEQFF. Combining the CDR3 with reference TRBV5-1 and TRBJ2-1 gives the whole variable domain KAGVTQTPRYLIKTRGQQVTLSCSPISGHRSVSWYQQTPGQGLQFLFEYFSETQRNKGNFPGRFSGRQFSNSRSEMNVSTLELGDSALYLCASSLGTGTRYNEQFFGPGTRLTVL.

This clone was seen a few times. V gene TRBV7-9 combines with J gene TRBJ2-7; 8 bases map to TRBD2. V trimming: 5 bases; J trimming: 3 bases; junction bases outside the gene matches: 15. Germline assignment: CDR1 SEHNR and CDR2 FQNEAQ (reference sequence). The CDR3 is 17 amino acids. CDR3 loop: CASSTQLGAGVDYEQYF. For the CDR3, the DNA is TGTGCCAGCAGCACCCAACTTGGAGCGGGAGTTGACTACGAGCAGTACTTC.

The V call is TRBV4-3, the J call TRBJ1-1; 8 bases line up with TRBD1. The J segment lost 4 bases and the V segment lost 0 bases, leaving 7 bases of the junction unmatched. The CDR3 extends over 16 amino acids. Germline V gives CDR1 LGHNA, CDR2 YSLEER. CDR3 DNA: TGCGCCAGCAGCCAAGAGGGGCAGGGGGCTGGCACTGAAGCTTTCTTT. This encodes CASSQEGQGAGTEAFF.

The chain couples TRBV11-2 to TRBJ2-7, with D perhaps TRBD2 (6 bases). Germline loops: CDR1 SGHAT, CDR2 FQNNGV. The germline V and J ends were trimmed by 8 bases and 5 bases, with 16 bases remaining between them. CDR3 length: 13 amino acids. Written as DNA, the CDR3 is TGTGCCAGCCTGATCCAGGGAGGCAACGAGCAGTACTTC. Translation: CASLIQGGNEQYF.

The CDR3 protein is CASSVEPLAGGNEQFF. The CDR3 nucleotides are TGTGCCAGCAGCGTCGAACCACTAGCGGGAGGTAATGAGCAGTTCTTC. The chain recombines TRBV9 with TRBJ2-1; 12 bases agree with TRBD2. This CDR3 is 16 amino acids long. Germline trimming cut 2 bases from V and 7 bases from J; bases unmatched to any gene: 7. From germline, CDR1 is SGDLS and CDR2 YYNGEE. The whole variable domain, remainder taken from reference TRBV9 and TRBJ2-1, is DSGVTQTPKHLITATGQRVTLRCSPRSGDLSVYWYQQSLDQGLQFLIQYYNGEERAKGNILERFSAQQFPDLHSELNLSSLELGDSALYFCASSVEPLAGGNEQFFGPGTRLTVL.

This sequence joins TRBV7-2 and TRBJ2-1; unclear D gene. V was pared by 2 bases and J by 0 bases, with 17 bases between. This CDR3 spans 18 amino acids. The germline V gene encodes CDR1 SGHTA and CDR2 FQGNSA. The chain's CDR3 is CASSLSRRPSRSYNEQFF. The CDR3 DNA is TGTGCCAGCAGCTTATCTCGGCGACCTAGTCGCTCCTACAATGAGCAGTTCTTC.

This clone has more than one count but fewer than ten. This chain connects TRBV18 to TRBJ2-1, with TRBD2 as a possible D gene (6 bases). The ends were cut back, 3 bases at V and 2 bases at J, with 8 bases in the middle. Germline V CDR1 and CDR2: KGHSH, LQKENI. This CDR3 comprises 14 residues. The CDR3 is CASSPGLTYNEQFF. CDR3 DNA sequence: TGTGCCAGCTCACCCGGACTAACCTACAATGAGCAGTTCTTC.

This clone was found a few times. V is TRBV4-2 and J is TRBJ2-1; 9 positions agree with TRBD2. V lost 1 base and J lost 0; bases outside the gene matches: 7. Germline assignment: CDR1 LGHNA and CDR2 YNFKEQ. The CDR3 length is 18 residues. CDR3 region: CASSQGLAGSSSYNEQFF. The CDR3, as DNA: TGTGCCAGCAGCCAAGGGCTAGCGGGATCGAGCTCCTACAATGAGCAGTTCTTC.

This clone appeared a few times. The chain couples TRBV2 to TRBJ2-7, with 8 bases identical to TRBD1. CDR3 length: 15 residues. Germline values: CDR1 SNHLY, CDR2 FYNNEI. The V segment lost 6 bases and the J segment 4 bases; nucleotides outside the gene matches: 11. The CDR3 reads CASRRTPGQAYEQYF. The CDR3 DNA follows: TGTGCCAGCAGGAGGACACCGGGACAGGCATACGAGCAGTACTTC.

CDR3 protein: CASSTYRDQPQHF. The CDR3 coding sequence is TGTGCCAGCAGTACCTACAGAGATCAGCCCCAGCATTTT. The chain employs TRBV27 and TRBJ1-5; D is unclear. CDR3 length equals 13 residues. V lost 5 bases to trimming and J lost 5 bases, with 10 bases between them. Germline CDR1 reads MNHEY; CDR2 reads SMNVEV (reference sequence).

The rearrangement links TRBV27 to TRBJ2-7; 11 nucleotides match TRBD2. V trimming: 5 bases; J trimming: 1 base; junction bases outside the gene matches: 1. The CDR3 extends over 14 amino acids. From germline, CDR1 is MNHEY and CDR2 SMNVEV (reference sequence). The CDR3 coding sequence is TGTGCCAGCAGTAGACTAGCGGGGTCCTACGAGCAGTACTTC. Amino acids: CASSRLAGSYEQYF.

The chain carries TRBV4-3 and TRBJ2-3; 11 positions match TRBD2. This CDR3 is 16 amino acids long. From germline, CDR1 is LGHNA and CDR2 YSLEER. The J segment lost 2 bases and the V segment lost 2 bases, leaving 3 bases of the junction unmatched. CDR3 nucleotides: TGCGCCAGCAGCCAATTGACTAGCGGGGACACAGATACGCAGTATTTT. Translation: CASSQLTSGDTDTQYF.

This clone was counted only a few times. This sequence joins TRBV30 and TRBJ2-1, with 9 positions matching TRBD2. Germline V lookup: CDR1 GTSNPN, CDR2 SVGIG (reference sequence). The junction had 8 bases not matched to a gene; V was cut back by 3 bases and J by 5 bases. The CDR3 is 15 residues long. The CDR3 sequence: CAWSPGLARNNEQFF. The CDR3 nucleotides are TGTGCCTGGAGCCCGGGACTAGCCCGAAACAATGAGCAGTTCTTC.

The chain couples TRBV9 to TRBJ1-1, with D possibly being TRBD1 (6 bases). The CDR3 is 14 amino acids. CDR1 and CDR2 (germline): SGDLS, YYNGEE. Trimming stripped 4 bases from V and 2 bases from J, with 12 bases between. This CDR3 is CASSPGQLNTEAFF. The CDR3 nucleotides read TGTGCCAGCAGCCCCGGACAGCTTAACACTGAAGCTTTCTTT.

This clone was seen only a few times. The CDR3 coding sequence is TGCGCCAGCAGCTTGACAGGGGGCCTAGGGGAGACCCAGTACTTC. Translation: CASSLTGGLGETQYF. The rearrangement uses TRBV5-1 and TRBJ2-5, with TRBD1 matching over 9 bases. The CDR3 covers 15 residues. Germline CDR1 is SGHRS and CDR2 is YFSETQ. J was trimmed by 5 bases and V by 1 base; bases with no gene match: 6. Full variable domain (missing parts from reference TRBV5-1 and TRBJ2-5): KAGVTQTPRYLIKTRGQQVTLSCSPISGHRSVSWYQQTPGQGLQFLFEYFSETQRNKGNFPGRFSGRQFSNSRSEMNVSTLELGDSALYLCASSLTGGLGETQYFGPGTRLLVL.